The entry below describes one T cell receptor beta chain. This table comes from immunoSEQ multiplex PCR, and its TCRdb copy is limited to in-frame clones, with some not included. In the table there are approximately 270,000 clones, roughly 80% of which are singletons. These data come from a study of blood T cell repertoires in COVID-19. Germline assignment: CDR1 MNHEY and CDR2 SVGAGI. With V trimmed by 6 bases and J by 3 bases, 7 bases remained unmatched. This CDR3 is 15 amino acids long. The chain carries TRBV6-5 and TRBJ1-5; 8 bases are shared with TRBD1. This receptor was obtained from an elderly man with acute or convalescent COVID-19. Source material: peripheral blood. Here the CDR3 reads CASSMGQVNNQPQHF. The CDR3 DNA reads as TGTGCCAGCAGCATGGGACAGGTTAACAATCAGCCCCAGCATTTT.